Shown below are 14 T cell receptor beta chains from a single sample sequenced in a study of cytomegalovirus exposure and HLA in healthy donors. Primers included in the PCR were 60 Vbeta and 13 Jbeta primers. Libraries were prepared by immunoSEQ multiplex PCR; TCRdb keeps only in-frame clonotypes and omits some of them. The sample records under 250,000 clones, roughly 82% being singletons. Sequences were obtained from PBMCs. The source is a man aged 40-49 years in good health and CMV-seropositive.

This clone was counted a few times. The CDR3 sequence: CASSIGASGSYEQYF. The DNA for the CDR3 is TGTGCCAGTAGTATAGGCGCTAGCGGATCCTACGAGCAGTACTTC. The chain combines TRBV19 with TRBJ2-7; 7 bases are shared with TRBD2. Trimming took 1 base from V and 1 from J; bases not matched to a gene: 4. CDR1 and CDR2 (germline): LNHDA, SQIVND (reference sequence). The CDR3 consists of 15 residues.

The chain uses TRBV4-1 and TRBJ2-1; 10 nucleotides line up with TRBD2. Germline CDR1 is MGHRA and CDR2 is YSYEKL. The CDR3 spans 15 residues. The V gene end was trimmed by 0 bases and the J gene end by 6 bases; junction bases not matched to a gene: 2. The CDR3 DNA sequence: TGCGCCAGCAGCCAAGATTCTAGCGGGAGCAATGAGCAGTTCTTC. Residues: CASSQDSSGSNEQFF.

This rearrangement joins TRBV6-5 to TRBJ2-5; D perhaps matches TRBD2 (6 bases). V was pared by 6 bases and J by 1 base, with 15 bases between. This CDR3 has 15 amino acids. From germline, CDR1 is MNHEY and CDR2 SVGAGI. The CDR3 sequence is CASSGWTKSQETQYF. The CDR3 DNA follows: TGTGCCAGCAGCGGATGGACTAAGTCCCAAGAGACCCAGTACTTC.

This rearrangement joins TRBV7-2 to TRBJ2-6; 7 nucleotides match TRBD1. J lost 0 bases, V lost 5 bases, and 4 bases had no gene match. There are 16 residues in the CDR3. In germline, CDR1 is SGHTA, CDR2 FQGNSA. The CDR3 reads CASSRGGLSGANVLTF. The CDR3 DNA reads TGTGCCAGCAGCCGAGGGGGCCTCTCTGGGGCCAACGTCCTGACTTTC. The complete variable domain, with remaining parts taken from reference TRBV7-2 and TRBJ2-6, reads GAGVSQSPSNKVTEKGKDVELRCDPISGHTALYWYRQSLGQGLEFLIYFQGNSAPDKSGLPSDRFSAERTGGSVSTLTIQRTQQEDSAVYLCASSRGGLSGANVLTFGAGSRLTVL.

The chain is built from TRBV5-5 and TRBJ1-1; D may be TRBD1 (5 bases). The V and J ends lost 3 bases and 4 bases respectively, with 19 bases between them. Per germline, CDR1 SGHKS and CDR2 YYEKEE (reference sequence). The CDR3 is 16 residues long. This CDR3 is CASSWRGGLLITEAFF. The CDR3 nucleotides read TGTGCCAGCAGCTGGCGGGGGGGTTTGCTTATCACTGAAGCTTTCTTT. Supplemented by reference TRBV5-5 and TRBJ1-1, the full variable domain reads DAGVTQSPTHLIKTRGQQVTLRCSPISGHKSVSWYQQVLGQGPQFIFQYYEKEERGRGNFPDRFSARQFPNYSSELNVNALLLGDSALYLCASSWRGGLLITEAFFGQGTRLTVV.

Points on this clone: At one boundary the junction diverges from the germline segment, which might be a read error. Other DNA sequences from this sample encode an identical CDR3 as well. This chain links TRBV4-1 with TRBJ1-5; no clear D gene. There are 17 residues in the CDR3. Germline-derived CDR1 and CDR2 are MGHRA and YSYEKL. For the CDR3, the DNA is TGCGCCAGCAGCCAAGGGGAGGGTTTCATCCCAAATCAGCCTCAGCATTTT. It yields the protein CASSQGEGFIPNQPQHF.

This chain connects TRBV7-6 to TRBJ2-1; 7 bases line up with TRBD1. CDR3 length equals 16 residues. After removal of 2 bases from V and 6 bases from J, the junction contained 10 bases not matched to a gene. CDR1 SGHVS and CDR2 FNYEAQ come from the germline V gene. Here the CDR3 DNA reads TGTGCCAGCAGCTTAATAGACAGGGACCCTTCCAATGAGCAGTTCTTC. Protein sequence: CASSLIDRDPSNEQFF. The complete variable domain, with remaining parts taken from reference TRBV7-6 and TRBJ2-1, reads GAGVSQSPRYKVTKRGQDVALRCDPISGHVSLYWYRQALGQGPEFLTYFNYEAQQDKSGLPNDRFSAERPEGSISTLTIQRTEQRDSAMYRCASSLIDRDPSNEQFFGPGTRLTVL.

This chain links TRBV6-1 with TRBJ1-5; the D gene is possibly TRBD1 (6 bases). The CDR3 is 13 residues long. Germline CDR1 is MNHNS and CDR2 is SASEGT. The V gene lost 4 bases and the J gene lost 3 bases, with 7 bases spanning the gap. As DNA, the CDR3 is TGTGCCAGCAGTGGACAGGCCAATCAGCCCCAGCATTTT. Residues: CASSGQANQPQHF.

The table lists this clone with a count of one. The CDR3 coding sequence is TGTGCCAGCAGTTTTAGTAGAAACAATGAGCAGTTCTTC. Translated, it gives CASSFSRNNEQFF. This rearrangement joins TRBV27 to TRBJ2-1; D unclear. V dropped 3 bases and J dropped 5 bases, with 8 bases sitting between them. From germline, CDR1 is MNHEY and CDR2 SMNVEV (reference sequence). The CDR3 spans 13 residues.

V usage is TRBV4-2 and J usage is TRBJ2-5, with 8 bases fitting TRBD2. V was pared by 0 bases and J by 5 bases, with 14 bases of the junction left unmatched. CDR3 length equals 18 residues. Germline CDR1 reads LGHNA; CDR2 reads YNFKEQ. The CDR3 nucleotides are TGTGCCAGCAGCCAAGATCCAGGGGTAGCGGGACACGTGGAGACCCAGTACTTC. Protein product: CASSQDPGVAGHVETQYF.

The J gene is TRBJ2-3, the V gene TRBV9; 11 nucleotides agree with TRBD2. V shed 3 bases and J 0 bases; nucleotides not matched to a gene: 18. Germline CDR1 and CDR2: SGDLS and YYNGEE. This CDR3 has 21 amino acids. The CDR3 DNA sequence: TGTGCCAGCAGCGCTACTCCGGGACTAGCGGCCGGCACACCTAGCACAGATACGCAGTATTTT. This translates into CASSATPGLAAGTPSTDTQYF.

This clone was seen only a few times. The V gene is TRBV7-9, the J gene TRBJ1-4, with D possibly TRBD1 on 6 matching bases. CDR1 SEHNR and CDR2 FQNEAQ come from the germline V gene (reference sequence). This CDR3 has 15 residues. Trimming shortened V by 5 bases and J by 6 bases, and 16 bases separated the two germline ends. The DNA of the CDR3 is TGTGCCAGCAGCCCTGGTGGGGGCGAGGATGAAAAACTGTTTTTT. Translating gives CASSPGGGEDEKLFF.

V usage is TRBV29-1 and J usage is TRBJ1-2; tentative D call: TRBD1 (5 bases). The V gene lost 6 bases and the J gene lost 8 bases, with 19 bases spanning the gap. Germline V gives CDR1 SQVTM, CDR2 ANQGSEA. This CDR3 region has 13 residues. The CDR3 region is CSVPIDRDPGYTF. CDR3 DNA sequence: TGCAGCGTCCCGATCGACAGAGACCCCGGCTACACCTTC.

Regarding this clone: One base away lies a much larger clone, so this may be a sequencing read error. This chain uses TRBV27 with TRBJ2-2; possible D gene TRBD1, 5 bases. Trimming left V 3 bases short and J 5 bases short, with 10 bases between. Looked up from germline, CDR1 is MNHEY and CDR2 is SMNVEV (reference sequence). The CDR3 spans 14 residues. DNA for the CDR3: TGTGCCAGCAGTTTTGCCCCAGGGACCGGGGAGCTGTTTTTT. Translation: CASSFAPGTGELFF.